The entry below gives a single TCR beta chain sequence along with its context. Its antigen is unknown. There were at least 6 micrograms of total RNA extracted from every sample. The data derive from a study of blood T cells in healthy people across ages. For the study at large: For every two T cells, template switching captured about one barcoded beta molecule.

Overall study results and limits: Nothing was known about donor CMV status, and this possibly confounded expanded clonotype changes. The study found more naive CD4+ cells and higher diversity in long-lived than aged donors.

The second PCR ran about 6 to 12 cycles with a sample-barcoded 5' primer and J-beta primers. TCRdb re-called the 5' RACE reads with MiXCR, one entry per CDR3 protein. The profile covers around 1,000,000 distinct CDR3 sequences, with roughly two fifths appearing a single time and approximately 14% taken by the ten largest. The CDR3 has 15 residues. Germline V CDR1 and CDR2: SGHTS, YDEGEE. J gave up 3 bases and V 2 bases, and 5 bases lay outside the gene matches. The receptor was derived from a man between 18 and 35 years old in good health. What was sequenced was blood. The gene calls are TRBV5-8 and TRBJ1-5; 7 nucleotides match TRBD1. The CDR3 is CASSLGTVNNQPQHF. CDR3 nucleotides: TGTGCCAGCAGCTTAGGGACAGTCAACAATCAGCCCCAGCATTTT.